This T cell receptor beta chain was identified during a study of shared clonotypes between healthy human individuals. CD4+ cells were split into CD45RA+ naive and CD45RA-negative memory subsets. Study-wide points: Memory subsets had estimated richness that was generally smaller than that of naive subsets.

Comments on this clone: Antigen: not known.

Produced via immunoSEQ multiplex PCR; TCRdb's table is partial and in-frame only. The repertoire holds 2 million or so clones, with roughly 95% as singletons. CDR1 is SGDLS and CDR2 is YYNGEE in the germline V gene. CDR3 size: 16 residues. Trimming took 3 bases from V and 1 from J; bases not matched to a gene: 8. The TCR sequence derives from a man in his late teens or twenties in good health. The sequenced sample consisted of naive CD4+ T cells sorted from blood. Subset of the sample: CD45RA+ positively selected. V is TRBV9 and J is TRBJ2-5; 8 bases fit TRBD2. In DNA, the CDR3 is TGTGCCAGCAGCGGGGTAGCGGGATCGGGCCAAGAGACCCAGTACTTC. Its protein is CASSGVAGSGQETQYF.